The 10 T cell receptor beta chains below all came from one sample that was sequenced in a study of CD8+ T cells in alopecia areata (dated by TCRdb to 2017 to 2018). The sample's treatment or condition, from its label and the paper: oral pan-JAK inhibitor, 5-10 mg twice daily. The library was made by the immunoSEQ multiplex PCR assay. For TCR sequencing, RNA was extracted from every sample and reverse transcribed into cDNA to serve as template. As stored in TCRdb, this immuneACCESS dataset retains in-frame rearrangements with V and J assigned. A fraction of the clones does not appear; measured against another copy, unresolved V genes explain less than half of the discrepancy, and the remainder lacks a known reason. In all, the sample holds about 270,000 clones, and 60% of those were seen once. Around 0.84% of the sample lies in the top ten. Sample: CD4+ T cells sorted from blood, taken around week 54, from a patient treated with tofacitinib. The receptors were gathered from a human donor with alopecia areata.

The chain links TRBV4-2 to TRBJ1-2; no reliable D call. The CDR3 runs to 12 residues. Trimming cost V 3 bases and J 7 bases, with 9 bases left between them. Germline V gives CDR1 LGHNA, CDR2 YNFKEQ. CDR3 coding DNA: TGTGCCAGCAGCCATCCCAGGCTTGGCTACACCTTC. It translates to CASSHPRLGYTF.

The gene calls are TRBV6-5 and TRBJ1-6; TRBD1 aligns across 7 bases. Germline CDR1 MNHEY, CDR2 SVGAGI. Losses at the gene ends were 2 bases for V and 10 bases for J; bases not matched to a gene: 5. The CDR3 runs to 14 residues. CDR3 coding DNA: TGTGCCAGCAGTTACGGGGACAGAGGATCACCCCTCCACTTT. Translated, it gives CASSYGDRGSPLHF.

The chain has TRBV6-6 and TRBJ1-3; D may be TRBD1 (6 bases). Per germline, CDR1 MNHNY and CDR2 SVGAGI (reference sequence). Trimming took off 6 bases at V and 0 bases at J, with 9 bases between the two ends. The CDR3 covers 14 residues. The chain's CDR3 is CASRGQSSGNTIYF. In DNA, the CDR3 is TGTGCCAGCAGAGGACAGAGCTCTGGAAACACCATATATTTT.

This chain connects TRBV6-5 to TRBJ1-2; D is possibly TRBD1 (5 bases). The length of the CDR3 is 12 residues. CDR1 and CDR2 from the germline V gene are MNHEY and SVGAGI. Deletions cut 6 bases from V and 7 bases from J, with 12 bases between. The CDR3 DNA reads TGTGCCAGCAGCCTCGGGGGGTTTGGCTACACCTTC. It encodes CASSLGGFGYTF.

In this sample, this clone turned up a few times. The chain has TRBV5-6 and TRBJ1-1; D ambiguous. Germline V gives CDR1 SGHDT, CDR2 YYEEEE. With 7 bases removed from V and 6 bases from J, the gap between germline ends came to 10 bases. The CDR3 extends over 11 amino acids. CDR3 region: CASYGYAEAFF. The CDR3 coding sequence is TGTGCCAGCTACGGGTATGCTGAAGCTTTCTTT.

The chain links TRBV29-1 to TRBJ1-5; 8 bases map to TRBD1. The ends lost 4 bases at V and 6 bases at J; junction bases unmatched: 5. Germline CDR1 and CDR2: SQVTM and ANQGSEA. This CDR3 comprises 13 residues. DNA of the CDR3: TGCAGCGTTGGTCCAGGGGGCGGTCAGCCCCAGCATTTT. This translates into CSVGPGGGQPQHF.

This chain joins TRBV29-1 and TRBJ1-5; a possible D gene is TRBD1 (5 bases). The CDR3 spans 12 residues. Between the trimmed V and J ends, which lost 7 bases and 5 bases, there was a span of 12 bases. The germline V gene has CDR1 SQVTM and CDR2 ANQGSEA. CDR3 nucleotide sequence: TGCAGCGCTGGTCGGGGCGATCAGCCCCAGCATTTT. Translation: CSAGRGDQPQHF. The complete variable domain, with remaining parts taken from reference TRBV29-1 and TRBJ1-5, reads SAVISQKPSRDICQRGTSLTIQCQVDSQVTMMFWYRQQPGQSLTLIATANQGSEATYESGFVIDKFPISRPNLTFSTLTVSNMSPEDSSIYLCSAGRGDQPQHFGDGTRLSIL.

The chain joins TRBV25-1 to TRBJ2-5; 8 positions match TRBD2. The germline CDR1 and CDR2 sequences are MGHDK and SYGVNS. This CDR3 has 17 amino acids. V was pared by 3 bases and J by 2 bases, with 11 bases of the junction left unmatched. The CDR3 DNA reads as TGTGCCAGCAGTGACCCTCGGGGTAGCGGGGAGCAAGAGACCCAGTACTTC. Its protein is CASSDPRGSGEQETQYF.

This clone was observed a single time. V gene TRBV9 combines with J gene TRBJ1-4; D is ambiguous. V lost 1 base and J lost 8, with 15 bases in between. The V gene's germline CDR1 is SGDLS and CDR2 YYNGEE. The CDR3 length is 15 residues. The CDR3 region is CASSVSPVQNEKLFF. The CDR3 coding sequence is TGTGCCAGCAGCGTATCTCCAGTCCAAAACGAAAAACTGTTTTTT.

The chain couples TRBV7-9 to TRBJ2-7, with D uncertain. The V gene's germline CDR1 is SEHNR and CDR2 FQNEAQ (reference sequence). CDR3 size: 14 residues. The germline V and J ends were trimmed by 2 bases and 0 bases, with 8 bases remaining between them. The CDR3 loop is CASSLMGYSYEQYF. The CDR3 DNA is TGTGCCAGCAGCTTAATGGGATACTCCTACGAGCAGTACTTC.